Each of the 2 T cell receptor beta chains below was sequenced from the same sample in a study of T cells after yellow fever vaccination. TCRdb redid the calling of the 5' RACE reads with MiXCR, one entry per CDR3 protein. Of some 350,000 distinct CDR3 sequences detected, more than 8.5% appear once; the ten largest clones hold over 15%. The source material was PBMCs, sampled on the day of the first yellow fever vaccination. Every receptor here comes from a man younger than 35 who received the YFV17D yellow fever vaccine.

The sample holds many counts of this clonotype. The CDR3 region is CASRKPGQGFKTQYF. CDR3 DNA sequence: TGTGCCAGCAGAAAACCGGGACAGGGGTTTAAGACCCAGTACTTC. The chain carries TRBV6-1 and TRBJ2-5, with 10 bases aligning to TRBD1. J gave up 6 bases and V 6 bases, and 10 bases lay outside the gene matches. CDR1 and CDR2 from the germline V gene are MNHNS and SASEGT. The CDR3 contains 15 residues.

The genes are TRBV5-6 and TRBJ1-2; D remains unclear. The length of the CDR3 is 12 residues. The V end was cut by 0 bases, the J end by 7 bases, with 7 bases between. Germline V lookup: CDR1 SGHDT, CDR2 YYEEEE. The CDR3 region is CASSLDIRGYTF. The CDR3 bases are TGTGCCAGCAGCTTGGATATACGTGGCTACACCTTC. The full variable domain, with the rest looked up from reference TRBV5-6 and TRBJ1-2, is DAGVTQSPTHLIKTRGQQVTLRCSPKSGHDTVSWYQQALGQGPQFIFQYYEEEERQRGNFPDRFSGHQFPNYSSELNVNALLLGDSALYLCASSLDIRGYTFGSGTRLTVV.